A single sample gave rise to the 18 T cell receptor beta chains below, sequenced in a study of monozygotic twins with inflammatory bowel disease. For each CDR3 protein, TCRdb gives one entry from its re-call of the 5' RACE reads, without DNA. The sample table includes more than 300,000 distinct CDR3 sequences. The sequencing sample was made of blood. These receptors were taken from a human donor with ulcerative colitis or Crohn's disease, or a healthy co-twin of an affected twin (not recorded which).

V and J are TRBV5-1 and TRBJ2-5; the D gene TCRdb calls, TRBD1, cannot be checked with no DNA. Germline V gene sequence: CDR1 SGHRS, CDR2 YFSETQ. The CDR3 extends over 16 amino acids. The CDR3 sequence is CASLQTGTGVIETQYF.

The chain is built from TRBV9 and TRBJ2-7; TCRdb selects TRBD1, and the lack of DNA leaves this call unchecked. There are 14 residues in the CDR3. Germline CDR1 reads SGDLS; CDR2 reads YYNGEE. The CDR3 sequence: CASSPSTQGYEQYF.

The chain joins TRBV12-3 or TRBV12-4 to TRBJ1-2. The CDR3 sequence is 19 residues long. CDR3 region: CASSSTLGSSPKPDYGYTF.

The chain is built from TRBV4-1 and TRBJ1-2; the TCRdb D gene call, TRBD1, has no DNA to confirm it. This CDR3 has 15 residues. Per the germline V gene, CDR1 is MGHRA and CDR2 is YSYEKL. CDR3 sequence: CASSQGGGLGYGYTF.

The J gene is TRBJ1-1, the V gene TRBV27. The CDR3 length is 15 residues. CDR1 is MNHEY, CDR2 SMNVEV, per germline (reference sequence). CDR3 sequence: CASSPLGRADTEAFF.

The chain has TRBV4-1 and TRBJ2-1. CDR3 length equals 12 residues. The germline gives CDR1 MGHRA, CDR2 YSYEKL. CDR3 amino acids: CASSQPYNEQFF.

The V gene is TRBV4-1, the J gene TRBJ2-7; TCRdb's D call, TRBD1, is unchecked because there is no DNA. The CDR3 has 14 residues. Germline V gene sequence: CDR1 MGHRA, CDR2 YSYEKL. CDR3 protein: CASSRQATEDEQYF.

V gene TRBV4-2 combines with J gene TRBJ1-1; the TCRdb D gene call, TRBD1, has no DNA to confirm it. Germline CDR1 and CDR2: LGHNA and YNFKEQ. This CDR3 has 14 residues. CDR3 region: CASSLPTVNTEAFF.

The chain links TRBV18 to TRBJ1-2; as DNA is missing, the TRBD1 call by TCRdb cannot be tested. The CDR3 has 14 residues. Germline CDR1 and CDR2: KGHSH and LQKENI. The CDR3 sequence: CASSLFGTDYGYTF.

CDR3 sequence reads: CASSLRRTGTDTQYF. V gene TRBV11-2 combines with J gene TRBJ2-3; TCRdb's D call of TRBD1 is untestable without DNA. Germline V gene data show CDR1 as SGHAT and CDR2 as FQNNGV. The CDR3 totals 15 residues.

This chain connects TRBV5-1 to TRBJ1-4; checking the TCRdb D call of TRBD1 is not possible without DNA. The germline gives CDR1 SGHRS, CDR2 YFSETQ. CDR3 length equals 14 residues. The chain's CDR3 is CASSLQGLREKLFF.

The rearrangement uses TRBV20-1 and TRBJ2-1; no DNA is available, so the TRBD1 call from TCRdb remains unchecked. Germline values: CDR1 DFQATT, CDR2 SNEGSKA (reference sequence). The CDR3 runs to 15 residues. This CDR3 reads CSARNGTGYYNEQFF.

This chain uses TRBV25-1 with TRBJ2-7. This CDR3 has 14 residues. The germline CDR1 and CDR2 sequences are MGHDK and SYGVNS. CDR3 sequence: CASSEYKISYEQYF.

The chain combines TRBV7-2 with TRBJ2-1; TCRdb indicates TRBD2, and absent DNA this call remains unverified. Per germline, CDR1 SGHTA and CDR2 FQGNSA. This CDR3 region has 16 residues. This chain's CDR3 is CASSLLGLAGEDEQFF.

The chain's CDR3 is CSASVLAGGLSTDTQYF. This chain links TRBV20-1 with TRBJ2-3; TCRdb names TRBD1, which stays unverified in the absence of DNA. Germline V lookup: CDR1 DFQATT, CDR2 SNEGSKA (reference sequence). The CDR3 covers 17 residues.

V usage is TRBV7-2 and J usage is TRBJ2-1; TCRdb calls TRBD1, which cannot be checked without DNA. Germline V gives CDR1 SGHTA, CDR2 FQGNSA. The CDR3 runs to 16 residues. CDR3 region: CASSPGTVDSYNEQFF. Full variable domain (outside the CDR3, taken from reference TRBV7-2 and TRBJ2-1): GAGVSQSPSNKVTEKGKDVELRCDPISGHTALYWYRQSLGQGLEFLIYFQGNSAPDKSGLPSDRFSAERTGGSVSTLTIQRTQQEDSAVYLCASSPGTVDSYNEQFFGPGTRLTVL.

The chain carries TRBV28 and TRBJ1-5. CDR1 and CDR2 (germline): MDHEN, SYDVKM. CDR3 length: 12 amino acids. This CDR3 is CASSLFLQPQHF.

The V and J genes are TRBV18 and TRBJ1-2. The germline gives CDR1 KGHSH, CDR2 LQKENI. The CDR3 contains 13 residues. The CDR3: CASSPMREGGYTF.